The clone carrying this T cell receptor beta chain was seen ten or more times. Its target is not known. MiXCR, applied by TCRdb to the 5' RACE reads, yields one record per CDR3 protein. The sample holds some 180,000 distinct CDR3 sequences, 18% seen once. This record comes from a study of T-cell memory formation after mild COVID-19. General observations from the study: The pre-infection memory compartment contained some responding clones, suggesting cross-reactive memory joined. Largely, contracting CD4+ clones fell within CM and EM, and contracting CD8+ clones within EMRA.

The ends lost 8 bases at V and 5 bases at J; junction bases unmatched: 11. The CDR3 runs to 16 residues. Per the germline V gene, CDR1 is SGHTA and CDR2 is FQGNSA. The sample comprised PBMCs or a T cell subset sorted from them (not recorded which). This TCR came from a man younger than 30 who had mild COVID-19 (a few samples of this study predate the infection). Cell type and time point are not known. The chain couples TRBV7-2 to TRBJ2-2, with 10 bases matching TRBD1. This chain's CDR3 is CASGTRQGARTGELFF. In DNA form, the CDR3 reads TGTGCCAGCGGCACGAGACAGGGGGCTCGAACCGGGGAGCTGTTTTTT. Together with reference TRBV7-2 and TRBJ2-2, the CDR3 gives the full variable domain: GAGVSQSPSNKVTEKGKDVELRCDPISGHTALYWYRQSLGQGLEFLIYFQGNSAPDKSGLPSDRFSAERTGGSVSTLTIQRTQQEDSAVYLCASGTRQGARTGELFFGEGSRLTVL.